This T cell receptor (beta chain) was retrieved from a study of blood T cell repertoires in COVID-19. Study context: COVID-19 samples from acute and convalescent phases originated in the United States, Italy and Spain.

Here immunoSEQ multiplex PCR was the method, and the copy in TCRdb shows in-frame clones only, minus some. This sample yields about 320,000 clones, of which more than 90% are seen a single time; 2% to 3% belongs to the top ten. This clone has only one observation. The origin of this receptor is a man between 60 and 70 years old who had recovered from COVID-19. Input material: PBMCs or T cells enriched from blood (not recorded which).

This chain's CDR3 is CASRKLGGMNTEAFF. CDR3 DNA: TGTGCCAGCCGAAAACTGGGGGGGATGAACACTGAAGCTTTCTTT. The chain joins TRBV28 to TRBJ1-1, with D possibly being TRBD1 (5 bases). The V end was cut by 8 bases, the J end by 0 bases, with 16 bases between. CDR1 and CDR2 (germline): MDHEN, SYDVKM. The CDR3 consists of 15 residues. The variable domain in full, completed from reference TRBV28 and TRBJ1-1, reads DVKVTQSSRYLVKRTGEKVFLECVQDMDHENMFWYRQDPGLGLRLIYFSYDVKMKEKGDIPEGYSVSREKKERFSLILESASTNQTSMYLCASRKLGGMNTEAFFGQGTRLTVV.